One sample yielded the 12 T cell receptor beta chains listed below, sequenced in a study of T cell changes during pregnancy in multiple sclerosis. Some clones are missing from TCRdb's copy, which holds only in-frame ones; the method was immunoSEQ multiplex PCR. In the table there are tens of thousands of clones, approximately 87% of which are singletons. The material was peripheral blood, obtained after pregnancy. The origin of the receptors is a female donor in good health, enrolled as a control in a pregnancy study.

The chain combines TRBV15 with TRBJ1-1, with D hard to call. Germline loops: CDR1 LNHNV, CDR2 YYDKDF (reference sequence). The CDR3 contains 12 residues. Trimming left V 5 bases short and J 0 bases short, with 4 bases between. CDR3 amino acids: CATSQLNTEAFF. CDR3 DNA: TGTGCCACCAGCCAGTTGAACACTGAAGCTTTCTTT.

V gene TRBV9 combines with J gene TRBJ2-1; 8 bases align to TRBD2. Trimming removed 3 bases from V and 9 bases from J; junction bases left unmatched: 11. CDR3 length equals 15 residues. Germline loops: CDR1 SGDLS, CDR2 YYNGEE. The chain's CDR3 is CASSASAGVGGEQFF. In DNA form, the CDR3 reads TGTGCCAGCAGCGCCTCAGCGGGAGTCGGTGGTGAGCAGTTCTTC.

The chain employs TRBV7-9 and TRBJ2-7; 8 bases are shared with TRBD1. V lost 3 bases to trimming and J lost 5 bases; unmatched junction nucleotides: 3. Germline V gives CDR1 SEHNR, CDR2 FQNEAQ (reference sequence). The CDR3 length is 13 residues. This CDR3 is CASSFDRGNEQYF. The DNA of the CDR3 is TGTGCCAGCAGCTTTGACAGGGGCAACGAGCAGTACTTC.

This rearrangement joins TRBV7-8 to TRBJ2-1, with a possible D match to TRBD2 (6 bases). The CDR3 extends over 16 amino acids. The V end was cut by 4 bases, the J end by 2 bases, with 15 bases between. In germline, CDR1 is SGHVS, CDR2 FQNEAQ. The DNA of the CDR3 is TGTGCCAGCAGCTCCTCTTTGCGGGGCCCCTACAATGAGCAGTTCTTC. This sequence encodes CASSSSLRGPYNEQFF.

V is TRBV14 and J is TRBJ1-2; a weak D match, TRBD1 (6 bases). V lost 4 bases, J lost 7 bases, and 10 bases lay in between. This CDR3 spans 12 amino acids. The germline V gene encodes CDR1 SGHDN and CDR2 FVKESK. CDR3 loop: CASSPQGTGYTF. The CDR3 DNA reads TGTGCCAGCAGCCCGCAGGGGACTGGCTACACCTTC.

This chain uses TRBV5-6 with TRBJ2-1; D is perhaps TRBD2 (5 bases). Between the trimmed V and J ends, which lost 3 bases and 10 bases, there was a span of 14 bases. Germline assignment: CDR1 SGHDT and CDR2 YYEEEE. The CDR3 has 13 amino acids. The CDR3 here is CASSSDFPSEQFF. In DNA form, the CDR3 reads TGTGCCAGCAGCTCGGACTTCCCCTCCGAGCAGTTCTTC. Using reference TRBV5-6 and TRBJ2-1 for the parts outside the CDR3, the full variable domain is DAGVTQSPTHLIKTRGQQVTLRCSPKSGHDTVSWYQQALGQGPQFIFQYYEEEERQRGNFPDRFSGHQFPNYSSELNVNALLLGDSALYLCASSSDFPSEQFFGPGTRLTVL.

The table lists this clone with a few counts. The chain combines TRBV11-3 with TRBJ1-6; 8 bases map to TRBD1. Germline trimming cut 7 bases from V and 6 bases from J; bases unmatched to any gene: 5. Germline V lookup: CDR1 SGHNT, CDR2 YENEEA. The CDR3 is 14 amino acids. CDR3 sequence (DNA): TGTGCCAGCACCCGGACAGGGCTTAATTCACCCCTCCACTTT. Protein sequence: CASTRTGLNSPLHF.

The rearrangement joins TRBV6-5 to TRBJ2-5; 9 bases are a match to TRBD1. The V gene's germline CDR1 is MNHEY and CDR2 SVGAGI. V gave up 5 bases and J gave up 5 bases; unmatched junction bases: 6. The CDR3 totals 14 residues. The CDR3 coding sequence is TGTGCCAGCAGTCGACAGGGGGTGATGGAGACCCAGTACTTC. Translating it yields CASSRQGVMETQYF.

The chain has TRBV6-5 and TRBJ1-2; D is unresolved. This CDR3 is built from 11 residues. V lost 4 bases and J 8 bases, leaving 8 bases between the germline ends. The germline V gene has CDR1 MNHEY and CDR2 SVGAGI. CDR3 amino acids: CASSSLLGYTF. DNA of the CDR3: TGTGCCAGCAGTTCCCTACTGGGCTACACCTTC.

The rearrangement joins TRBV5-6 to TRBJ2-5; 10 positions match TRBD2. This CDR3 is built from 15 residues. V lost 4 bases, J lost 0 bases, and 3 bases stayed unmatched. Germline V gene lookup returns CDR1 SGHDT and CDR2 YYEEEE. The CDR3 nucleotides read TGTGCCAGCAGCCCTAGCGGGAGCAACCAAGAGACCCAGTACTTC. Its translation: CASSPSGSNQETQYF.

The chain links TRBV4-1 to TRBJ1-4; 7 bases match TRBD1. Germline V CDR1 and CDR2: MGHRA, YSYEKL. V shed 3 bases and J 4 bases; nucleotides not matched to a gene: 8. The CDR3 sequence is 16 residues long. The DNA of the CDR3 is TGCGCCAGCAGCCAGGAAAGGACAGGAGGTAATGAAAAACTGTTTTTT. Its translation: CASSQERTGGNEKLFF.

Judged by abundance, this clone is medium-sized (0.01 to 0.1%). The chain recombines TRBV29-1 with TRBJ1-2; D uncertain. The CDR3 has 15 residues. In germline, CDR1 is SQVTM, CDR2 ANQGSEA. Trimming cost V 0 bases and J 5 bases, with 16 bases left between them. The DNA of the CDR3 is TGCAGCGTTGAAGAAGGGCGCGGATGGAGGTATGGCTACACCTTC. This codes for CSVEEGRGWRYGYTF.